A single sample gave rise to the 28 T cell receptor beta chains below, sequenced in a study of cytomegalovirus exposure and HLA in healthy donors. The PCR ran on 60 Vbeta and 13 Jbeta primers. Produced via immunoSEQ multiplex PCR; TCRdb's table is partial and in-frame only. The sample carries approximately 60,000 clones, roughly 80% recorded once. The sample consisted of PBMCs. These receptors originate from a young man in good health and CMV-seronegative.

The CDR3 region has the DNA TGCGCCAGCAGCCAAGAGTCCCCTAGCGGGAGGGCGCAGTATTTT. This gives the protein CASSQESPSGRAQYF. The chain employs TRBV4-1 and TRBJ2-3, with 12 bases matching TRBD2. Unmatched junction bases numbered 5, after V lost 0 bases and J lost 10 bases. CDR3 size: 15 residues. The V gene's germline CDR1 is MGHRA and CDR2 YSYEKL.

The V and J genes are TRBV27 and TRBJ2-7; a possible D gene is TRBD2 (6 bases). Germline V gene data show CDR1 as MNHEY and CDR2 as SMNVEV (reference sequence). CDR3 size: 13 residues. V lost 8 bases and J lost 3, with 14 bases in between. CDR3 residues: CASGTLGGYEQYF. CDR3 bases: TGTGCCAGCGGAACTCTGGGGGGCTACGAGCAGTACTTC.

V usage is TRBV5-4 and J usage is TRBJ1-6; D is perhaps TRBD1 (6 bases). CDR1 is SGHNT, CDR2 YYREEE, per germline (reference sequence). The CDR3 has 14 residues. V gave up 0 bases and J gave up 7 bases, with 8 bases separating them. In DNA, the CDR3 is TGTGCCAGCAGCTTGGACAGGGACAATTCACCCCTCCACTTT. Amino acids: CASSLDRDNSPLHF.

A word on this clone: Relative to the germline gene, one junction end is altered; a read error may explain this. This rearrangement joins TRBV9 to TRBJ1-2, with D unresolved. The germline CDR1 and CDR2 sequences are SGDLS and YYNGEE. The CDR3 is 12 amino acids. CDR3 bases: TGTGCCAGCAGCGTAGGAACAGACCGCCTCTCCTTC. Translating it yields CASSVGTDRLSF.

For the CDR3, the DNA is TGTGCCAGCAGCCAAGGGCCACCGGGGGCTAATGAAAAACTGTTTTTT. Translation gives CASSQGPPGANEKLFF. V usage is TRBV7-2 and J usage is TRBJ1-4, with a possible D match to TRBD1 (5 bases). V shed 5 bases and J shed 3 bases, with 16 bases lying between them. Per the germline V gene, CDR1 is SGHTA and CDR2 is FQGNSA. The CDR3 is made up of 16 amino acids. Full variable domain (remainder filled in from reference TRBV7-2 and TRBJ1-4): GAGVSQSPSNKVTEKGKDVELRCDPISGHTALYWYRQSLGQGLEFLIYFQGNSAPDKSGLPSDRFSAERTGGSVSTLTIQRTQQEDSAVYLCASSQGPPGANEKLFFGSGTQLSVL.

This rearrangement joins TRBV19 to TRBJ2-7; 7 bases line up with TRBD1. Per the germline V gene, CDR1 is LNHDA and CDR2 is SQIVND (reference sequence). The J segment lost 2 bases and the V segment lost 5 bases, leaving 3 bases of the junction unmatched. The CDR3 loop spans 13 amino acids. The CDR3 coding sequence is TGTGCCAGTAGTGACAGGGCCACCTACGAGCAGTACTTC. This codes for CASSDRATYEQYF.

The chain links TRBV6-5 to TRBJ2-1, with 8 nucleotides matching TRBD2. The CDR3 consists of 15 residues. The germline gives CDR1 MNHEY, CDR2 SVGAGI. The ends lost 8 bases at V and 3 bases at J; junction bases unmatched: 9. The CDR3 here is CASFQRAGVYNEQFF. CDR3 sequence (DNA): TGTGCCAGCTTCCAGCGAGCGGGGGTCTACAATGAGCAGTTCTTC.

The rearrangement links TRBV5-1 to TRBJ1-2; D gene uncertain. The CDR3 totals 12 residues. The germline V gene encodes CDR1 SGHRS and CDR2 YFSETQ. Trimming left V 8 bases short and J 8 bases short, with 16 bases between. In DNA form, the CDR3 reads TGCGCCAGTGGCTCAGGATCCCCCGGCTACACCTTC. As protein: CASGSGSPGYTF. The full variable domain, completed using reference TRBV5-1 and TRBJ1-2, is KAGVTQTPRYLIKTRGQQVTLSCSPISGHRSVSWYQQTPGQGLQFLFEYFSETQRNKGNFPGRFSGRQFSNSRSEMNVSTLELGDSALYLCASGSGSPGYTFGSGTRLTVV.

The chain couples TRBV9 to TRBJ2-7; 8 bases map to TRBD2. The CDR3 extends over 15 amino acids. V shed 0 bases and J 2 bases; nucleotides not matched to a gene: 4. CDR1 SGDLS and CDR2 YYNGEE come from the germline V gene. The CDR3 coding sequence is TGTGCCAGCAGCGTAGAAGGGACTAGAGCCTACGAGCAGTACTTC. This gives the protein CASSVEGTRAYEQYF.

This clone appeared once. The chain links TRBV29-1 to TRBJ1-6, with 8 bases identical to TRBD1. CDR1 and CDR2 (germline): SQVTM, ANQGSEA. Germline trimming cut 2 bases from V and 8 bases from J; bases unmatched to any gene: 5. This CDR3 has 14 amino acids. The CDR3 nucleotides read TGCAGCGTTGAAAACAGGGGGGGAGATTCACCCCTCCACTTT. Its translation is CSVENRGGDSPLHF.

This clone appeared a single time. The chain recombines TRBV5-4 with TRBJ2-1; no clear D gene. Germline V CDR1 and CDR2: SGHNT, YYREEE (reference sequence). The CDR3 covers 11 residues. The germline V and J ends were trimmed by 7 bases and 8 bases, with 10 bases remaining between them. The CDR3 protein is CASGTIDEQFF. CDR3 coding DNA: TGTGCCAGCGGTACTATCGATGAGCAGTTCTTC.

The chain couples TRBV4-3 to TRBJ2-7; TRBD1 is a possible D gene (6 bases). CDR1 is LGHNA, CDR2 YSLEER, per germline. The CDR3 totals 15 residues. Deletions cut 0 bases from V and 2 bases from J, with 11 bases between. CDR3 coding DNA: TGCGCCAGCAGCCAAGAATACAGGGACCCCTACGAGCAGTACTTC. Translating gives CASSQEYRDPYEQYF.

CDR3 region: CASSPYLSGEQYF. Here the CDR3 DNA reads TGTGCCAGCAGTCCGTACCTGTCAGGCGAGCAGTACTTC. V is TRBV27 and J is TRBJ2-7; no firm D call. The CDR3 consists of 13 residues. Germline V gene sequence: CDR1 MNHEY, CDR2 SMNVEV (reference sequence). Trimming took 5 bases from V and 6 from J, leaving 14 bases between them.

Comments on this clone: At one boundary the junction diverges from the germline segment, which might be a read error. This sequence joins TRBV7-9 and TRBJ1-2, with TRBD1 as a possible D gene (5 bases). The CDR3 totals 11 residues. In germline, CDR1 is SEHNR, CDR2 FQNEAQ (reference sequence). CDR3 region: CLEQDGPGYTF. The CDR3 DNA reads TGCCTGGAACAGGACGGACCAGGCTACACCTTC.

The chain uses TRBV19 and TRBJ1-6, with a weak D call TRBD1 (6 bases). Germline V gene sequence: CDR1 LNHDA, CDR2 SQIVND (reference sequence). V lost 5 bases to trimming and J lost 0 bases, with 17 bases between them. The CDR3 covers 18 residues. CDR3: CASSAPRQASSYNSPLHF. Here the CDR3 DNA reads TGTGCCAGTAGTGCACCTCGACAGGCGAGCTCCTATAATTCACCCCTCCACTTT.

The chain links TRBV30 to TRBJ2-6; 7 nucleotides agree with TRBD1. This CDR3 spans 16 amino acids. The germline CDR1 and CDR2 sequences are GTSNPN and SVGIG (reference sequence). With 2 bases clipped from V and 4 bases from J, the junction kept 8 bases outside the gene matches. This CDR3 is CAWSRGQGVGANVLTF. CDR3 sequence (DNA): TGTGCCTGGAGTAGAGGGCAGGGGGTCGGGGCCAACGTCCTGACTTTC.

This chain uses TRBV6-5 with TRBJ2-1; TRBD1 matches 7 bases. V lost 7 bases to trimming and J lost 8 bases; unmatched junction nucleotides: 11. Germline V CDR1 and CDR2: MNHEY, SVGAGI. The CDR3 sequence is 14 residues long. The CDR3 here is CASTQGGPWDEQFF. CDR3 DNA: TGTGCCAGCACCCAAGGGGGCCCCTGGGATGAGCAGTTCTTC.

The V call is TRBV27, the J call TRBJ1-5, with 8 bases aligning to TRBD1. The ends lost 6 bases at V and 2 bases at J; junction bases unmatched: 9. Germline V lookup: CDR1 MNHEY, CDR2 SMNVEV (reference sequence). The CDR3 extends over 16 amino acids. The CDR3 nucleotides are TGTGCCAGCAGATCAGGGGGCGCAAATGGCAATCAGCCCCAGCATTTT. Encoded protein: CASRSGGANGNQPQHF.

This chain joins TRBV7-2 and TRBJ1-5; D is ambiguous. The CDR3 extends over 17 amino acids. Trimming stripped 3 bases from V and 0 bases from J, with 15 bases between. The germline V gene encodes CDR1 SGHTA and CDR2 FQGNSA. This CDR3 is CASSFETGINSNQPQHF. DNA of the CDR3: TGTGCCAGCAGCTTCGAAACGGGGATAAATAGCAATCAGCCCCAGCATTTT.

The chain is built from TRBV30 and TRBJ2-2, with 8 bases matching TRBD2. This CDR3 contains 14 residues. J gave up 7 bases and V 3 bases, and 7 bases lay outside the gene matches. CDR1 and CDR2 (germline): GTSNPN, SVGIG (reference sequence). CDR3 residues: CAWRVSGEGGELFF. DNA for the CDR3: TGTGCCTGGAGAGTTAGCGGGGAGGGCGGGGAGCTGTTTTTT. Full variable domain (missing parts from reference TRBV30 and TRBJ2-2): SQTIHQWPATLVQPVGSPLSLECTVEGTSNPNLYWYRQAAGRGLQLLFYSVGIGQISSEVPQNLSASRPQDRQFILSSKKLLLSDSGFYLCAWRVSGEGGELFFGEGSRLTVL.

The rearrangement joins TRBV16 to TRBJ2-7; maybe TRBD2 (5 bases). The CDR3 has 12 residues. V was trimmed by 1 base and J by 5 bases, leaving 6 bases between them. Germline V gene data show CDR1 as KGHSY and CDR2 as FQNENV. CDR3 in amino acids: CASSQWRDEQYF. The CDR3 DNA is TGTGCCAGCAGCCAATGGCGGGACGAGCAGTACTTC.

This clone was detected once. The chain links TRBV27 to TRBJ2-5; possibly TRBD2 for D (6 bases). CDR1 MNHEY and CDR2 SMNVEV come from the germline V gene (reference sequence). CDR3 length: 14 residues. Deletions cut 1 base from V and 2 bases from J, with 8 bases between. CDR3 DNA sequence: TGTGCCAGCAGTTTATTGGGGAGGCAAGAGACCCAGTACTTC. It yields the protein CASSLLGRQETQYF.

The rearrangement links TRBV9 to TRBJ2-5, with 12 bases lining up with TRBD2. This CDR3 spans 15 amino acids. In germline, CDR1 is SGDLS, CDR2 YYNGEE. The trim removed 4 bases at V and 7 bases at J, leaving 8 bases unmatched. CDR3 protein: CASSPTSGGFGTQYF. CDR3 sequence (DNA): TGTGCCAGCAGCCCGACTAGCGGGGGATTTGGGACCCAGTACTTC.

The chain uses TRBV7-6 and TRBJ2-2; 7 bases agree with TRBD2. The CDR3 is 14 residues long. Germline CDR1 is SGHVS and CDR2 is FNYEAQ. Losses at the gene ends were 6 bases for V and 5 bases for J; bases not matched to a gene: 6. The CDR3 is CASSTVGGTGELFF. The CDR3 DNA reads as TGTGCCAGCAGTACGGTGGGGGGGACCGGGGAGCTGTTTTTT.

The V gene is TRBV19, the J gene TRBJ1-5; the D is unclear. V lost 3 bases and J 0 bases, leaving 9 bases between the germline ends. Germline values: CDR1 LNHDA, CDR2 SQIVND (reference sequence). The CDR3 has 15 amino acids. The CDR3 DNA is TGTGCCAGTAGTATTCTTACTACTAGCAATCAGCCCCAGCATTTT. As protein: CASSILTTSNQPQHF.

CDR3 protein: CASSPKREGWNEQFF. CDR3 sequence (DNA): TGTGCCAGCAGCCCAAAGCGGGAGGGGTGGAATGAGCAGTTCTTC. The J gene is TRBJ2-1, the V gene TRBV11-3, with 10 positions matching TRBD2. Germline V lookup: CDR1 SGHNT, CDR2 YENEEA. After removal of 5 bases from V and 7 bases from J, the junction contained 8 bases not matched to a gene. The CDR3 runs to 15 residues. Full variable domain (missing parts from reference TRBV11-3 and TRBJ2-1): EAGVVQSPRYKIIEKKQPVAFWCNPISGHNTLYWYLQNLGQGPELLIRYENEEAVDDSQLPKDRFSAERLKGVDSTLKIQPAELGDSAVYLCASSPKREGWNEQFFGPGTRLTVL.

The rearrangement joins TRBV6-5 to TRBJ2-1; 8 bases match TRBD2. Germline V gene sequence: CDR1 MNHEY, CDR2 SVGAGI. There are 14 residues in the CDR3. The J segment lost 2 bases and the V segment lost 5 bases, leaving 2 bases of the junction unmatched. The CDR3 coding sequence is TGTGCCAGCAGTCCACTAGCGGCCTACAATGAGCAGTTCTTC. Translated, it gives CASSPLAAYNEQFF.

This chain uses TRBV9 with TRBJ2-5; 7 bases match TRBD2. V shed 3 bases, J shed 3 bases, and the junction held 8 bases outside the gene matches. This CDR3 is built from 15 residues. Germline values: CDR1 SGDLS, CDR2 YYNGEE. CDR3 DNA sequence: TGTGCCAGCAGCGCCGGCAGCGCGGGGGAAGAGACCCAGTACTTC. Translation: CASSAGSAGEETQYF.